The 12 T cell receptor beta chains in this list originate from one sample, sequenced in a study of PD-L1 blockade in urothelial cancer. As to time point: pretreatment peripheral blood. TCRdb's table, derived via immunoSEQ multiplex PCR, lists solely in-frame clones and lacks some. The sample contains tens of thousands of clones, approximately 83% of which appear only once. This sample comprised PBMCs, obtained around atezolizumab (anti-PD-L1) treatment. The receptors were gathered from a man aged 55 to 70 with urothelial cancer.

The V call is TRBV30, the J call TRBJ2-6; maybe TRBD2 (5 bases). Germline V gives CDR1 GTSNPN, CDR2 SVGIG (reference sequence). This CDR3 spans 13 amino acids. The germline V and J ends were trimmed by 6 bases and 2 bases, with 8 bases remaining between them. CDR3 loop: CACRRAGANVLTF. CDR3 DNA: TGTGCCTGTCGGCGGGCTGGGGCCAACGTCCTGACTTTC.

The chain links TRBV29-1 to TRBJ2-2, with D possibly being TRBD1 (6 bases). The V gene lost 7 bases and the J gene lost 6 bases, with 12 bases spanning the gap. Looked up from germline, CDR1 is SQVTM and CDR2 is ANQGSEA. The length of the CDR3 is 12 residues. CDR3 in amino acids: CSGVRGPGELFF. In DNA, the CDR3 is TGCAGCGGAGTCAGGGGTCCCGGGGAGCTGTTTTTT.

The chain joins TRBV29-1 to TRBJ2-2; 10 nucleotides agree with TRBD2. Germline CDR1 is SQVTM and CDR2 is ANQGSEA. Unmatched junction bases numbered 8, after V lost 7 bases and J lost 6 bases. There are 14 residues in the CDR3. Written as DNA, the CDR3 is TGCAGCGCTCGAGCGGGGGGGCGCGCCGGGGAGCTGTTTTTT. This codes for CSARAGGRAGELFF.

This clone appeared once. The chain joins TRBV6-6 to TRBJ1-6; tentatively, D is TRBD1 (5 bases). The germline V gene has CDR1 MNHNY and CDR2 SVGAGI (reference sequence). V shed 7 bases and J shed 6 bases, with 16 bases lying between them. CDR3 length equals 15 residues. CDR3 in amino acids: CASIPSRRVNSPLHF. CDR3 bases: TGTGCCAGCATCCCCAGTCGCAGGGTTAATTCACCCCTCCACTTT.

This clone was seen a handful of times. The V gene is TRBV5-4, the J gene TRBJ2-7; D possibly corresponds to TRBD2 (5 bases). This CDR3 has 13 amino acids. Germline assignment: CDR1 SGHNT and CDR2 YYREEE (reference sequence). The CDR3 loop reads CADSRDRDGEQYF. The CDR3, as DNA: TGTGCGGATTCGAGGGATCGTGATGGCGAGCAGTACTTC.

The DNA of the CDR3 is TGTGCCAGCAGCTCGGGACAGATCTATGGCTACACCTTC. It encodes CASSSGQIYGYTF. The chain uses TRBV5-6 and TRBJ1-2, with TRBD1 matching over 7 bases. Germline V gene lookup returns CDR1 SGHDT and CDR2 YYEEEE. V lost 3 bases and J lost 4; bases outside the gene matches: 3. The CDR3 runs to 13 residues.

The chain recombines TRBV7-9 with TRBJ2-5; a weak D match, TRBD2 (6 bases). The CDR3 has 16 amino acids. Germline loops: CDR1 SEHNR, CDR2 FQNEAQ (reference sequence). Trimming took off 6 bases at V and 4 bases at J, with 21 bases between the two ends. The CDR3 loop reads CASRNTRDSGTETQYF. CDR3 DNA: TGTGCCAGCAGAAATACCAGGGACTCCGGTACAGAGACCCAGTACTTC.

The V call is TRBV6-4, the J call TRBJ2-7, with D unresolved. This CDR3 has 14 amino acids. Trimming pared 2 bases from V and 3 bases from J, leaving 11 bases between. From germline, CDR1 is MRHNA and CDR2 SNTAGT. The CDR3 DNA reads TGTGCCAGCAGTGACAAGCCGAGGTACTACGAGCAGTACTTC. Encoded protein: CASSDKPRYYEQYF.

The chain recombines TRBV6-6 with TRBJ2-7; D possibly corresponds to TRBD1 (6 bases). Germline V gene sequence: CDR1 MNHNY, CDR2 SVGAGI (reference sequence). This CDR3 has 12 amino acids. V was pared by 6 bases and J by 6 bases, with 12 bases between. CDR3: CASRLLGGEQYF. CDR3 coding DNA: TGTGCCAGCAGGCTACTAGGGGGCGAGCAGTACTTC.

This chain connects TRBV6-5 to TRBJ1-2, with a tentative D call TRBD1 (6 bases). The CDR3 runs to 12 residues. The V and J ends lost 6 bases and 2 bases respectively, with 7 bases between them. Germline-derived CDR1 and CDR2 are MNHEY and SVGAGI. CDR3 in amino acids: CASRRGNYGYTF. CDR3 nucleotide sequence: TGTGCCAGCAGGAGGGGGAACTATGGCTACACCTTC.

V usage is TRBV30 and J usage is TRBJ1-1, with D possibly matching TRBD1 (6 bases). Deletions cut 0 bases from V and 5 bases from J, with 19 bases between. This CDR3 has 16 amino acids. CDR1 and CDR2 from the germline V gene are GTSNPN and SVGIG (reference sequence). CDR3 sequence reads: CAWSVQGGGGGTEAFF. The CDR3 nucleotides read TGTGCCTGGAGTGTACAGGGTGGTGGGGGTGGGACTGAAGCTTTCTTT.

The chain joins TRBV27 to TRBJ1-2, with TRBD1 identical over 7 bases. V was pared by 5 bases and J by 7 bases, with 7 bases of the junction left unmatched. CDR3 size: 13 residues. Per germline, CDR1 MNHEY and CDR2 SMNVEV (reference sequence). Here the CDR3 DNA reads TGTGCCAGCAGTGCGACAGGGCTCCGTGGCTACACCTTC. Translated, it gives CASSATGLRGYTF.